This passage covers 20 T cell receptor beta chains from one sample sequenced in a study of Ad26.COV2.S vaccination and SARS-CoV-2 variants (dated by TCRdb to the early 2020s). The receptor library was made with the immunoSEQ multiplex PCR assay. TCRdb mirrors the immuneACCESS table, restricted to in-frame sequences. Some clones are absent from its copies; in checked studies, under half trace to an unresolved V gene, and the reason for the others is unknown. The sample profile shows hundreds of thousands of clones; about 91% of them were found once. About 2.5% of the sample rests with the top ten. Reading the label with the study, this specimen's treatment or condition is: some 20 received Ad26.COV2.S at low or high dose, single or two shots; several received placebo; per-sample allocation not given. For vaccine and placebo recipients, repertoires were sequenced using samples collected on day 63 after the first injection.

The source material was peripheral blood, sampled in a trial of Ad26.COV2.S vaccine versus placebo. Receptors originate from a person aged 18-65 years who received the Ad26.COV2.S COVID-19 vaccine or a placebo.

The CDR3 loop is CAWSVGHPLETEAFF. CDR3 DNA: TGTGCCTGGAGTGTCGGACATCCTCTCGAGACTGAAGCTTTCTTT. The chain is built from TRBV30 and TRBJ1-1; tentatively, D is TRBD1 (5 bases). Trimming removed 0 bases at V and 5 bases at J, with 16 bases between. CDR3 length: 15 residues. In germline, CDR1 is GTSNPN, CDR2 SVGIG (reference sequence).

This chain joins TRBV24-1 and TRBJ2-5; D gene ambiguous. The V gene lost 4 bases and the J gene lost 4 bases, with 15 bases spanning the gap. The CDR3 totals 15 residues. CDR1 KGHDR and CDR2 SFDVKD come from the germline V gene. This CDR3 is CATSDSRRLGETQYF. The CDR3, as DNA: TGTGCCACCAGTGACAGTCGCAGGCTCGGAGAGACCCAGTACTTC.

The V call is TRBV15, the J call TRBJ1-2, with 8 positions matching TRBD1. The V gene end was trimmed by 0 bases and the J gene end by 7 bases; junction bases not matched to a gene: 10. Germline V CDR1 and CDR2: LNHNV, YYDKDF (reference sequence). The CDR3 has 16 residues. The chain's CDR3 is CATSRDYIGTGGGYTF. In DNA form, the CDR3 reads TGTGCCACCAGCAGAGATTACATTGGGACAGGAGGTGGCTACACCTTC.

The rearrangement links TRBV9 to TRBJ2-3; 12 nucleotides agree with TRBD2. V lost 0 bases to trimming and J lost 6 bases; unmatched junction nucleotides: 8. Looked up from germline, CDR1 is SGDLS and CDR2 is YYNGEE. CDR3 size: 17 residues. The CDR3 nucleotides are TGTGCCAGCAGCGTAGATAGGCTAGCGGGGGGGCCGGATACGCAGTATTTT. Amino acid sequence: CASSVDRLAGGPDTQYF.

The CDR3 DNA sequence: TGTGCCACCAGTGATTTGCTCCCGGGACCGCAGTTCTTC. Translation gives CATSDLLPGPQFF. V and J are TRBV24-1 and TRBJ2-1; either TRBD1 or TRBD2 may supply D (5 bases each). Trimming took 0 bases from V and 12 from J, leaving 11 bases between them. The CDR3 is 13 residues long. The germline CDR1 and CDR2 sequences are KGHDR and SFDVKD.

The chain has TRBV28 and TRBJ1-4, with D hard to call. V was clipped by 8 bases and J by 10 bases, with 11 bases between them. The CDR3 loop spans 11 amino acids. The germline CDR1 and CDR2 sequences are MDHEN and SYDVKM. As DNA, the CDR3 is TGTGCCAGCCGCCTTCGGGGAAAACTGTTTTTT. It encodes CASRLRGKLFF.

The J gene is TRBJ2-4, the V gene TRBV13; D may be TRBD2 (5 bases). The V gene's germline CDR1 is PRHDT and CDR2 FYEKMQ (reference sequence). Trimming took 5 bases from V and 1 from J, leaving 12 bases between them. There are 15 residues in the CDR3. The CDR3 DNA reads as TGTGCCAGCAGCCCGCAAAGGGAGGCCAAAAACATTCAGTACTTC. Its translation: CASSPQREAKNIQYF.

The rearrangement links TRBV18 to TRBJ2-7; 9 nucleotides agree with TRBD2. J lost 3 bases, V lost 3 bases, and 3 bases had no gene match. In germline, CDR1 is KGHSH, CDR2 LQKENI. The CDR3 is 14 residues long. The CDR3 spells CASSPGLAIYEQYV. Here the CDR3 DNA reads TGTGCCAGCTCACCGGGACTAGCAATCTACGAGCAGTACGTC.

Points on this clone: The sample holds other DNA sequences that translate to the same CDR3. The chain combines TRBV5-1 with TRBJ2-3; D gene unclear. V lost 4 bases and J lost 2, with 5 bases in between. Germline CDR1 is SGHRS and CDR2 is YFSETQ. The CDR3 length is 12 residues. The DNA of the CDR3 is TGCGCCAGCAGCCCGACCACAGATACGCAGTATTTT. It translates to CASSPTTDTQYF.

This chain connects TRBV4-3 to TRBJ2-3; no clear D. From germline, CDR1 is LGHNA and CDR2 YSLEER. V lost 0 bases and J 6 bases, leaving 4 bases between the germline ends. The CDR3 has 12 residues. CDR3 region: CASSQEGDTQYF. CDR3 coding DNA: TGCGCCAGCAGCCAAGAAGGGGATACGCAGTATTTT.

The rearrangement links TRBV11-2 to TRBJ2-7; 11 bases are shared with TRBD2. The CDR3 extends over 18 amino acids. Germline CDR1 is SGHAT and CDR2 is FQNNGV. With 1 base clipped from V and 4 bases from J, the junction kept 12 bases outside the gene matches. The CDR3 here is CASSLGRLISGREYEQYV. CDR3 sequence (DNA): TGTGCCAGCAGCTTAGGACGACTTATTAGCGGGAGGGAATACGAGCAGTACGTC.

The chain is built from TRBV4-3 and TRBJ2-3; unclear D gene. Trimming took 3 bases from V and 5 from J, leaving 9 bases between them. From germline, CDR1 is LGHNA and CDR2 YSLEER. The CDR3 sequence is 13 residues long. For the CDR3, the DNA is TGCGCCAGCAGCCATCTAGTGGGAGATACGCAGTATTTT. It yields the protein CASSHLVGDTQYF.

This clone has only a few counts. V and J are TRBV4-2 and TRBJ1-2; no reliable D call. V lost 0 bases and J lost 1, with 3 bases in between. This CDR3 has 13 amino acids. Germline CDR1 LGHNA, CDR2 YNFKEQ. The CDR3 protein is CASSQDRNYGYTF. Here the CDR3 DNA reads TGTGCCAGCAGCCAAGATCGTAACTATGGCTACACCTTC.

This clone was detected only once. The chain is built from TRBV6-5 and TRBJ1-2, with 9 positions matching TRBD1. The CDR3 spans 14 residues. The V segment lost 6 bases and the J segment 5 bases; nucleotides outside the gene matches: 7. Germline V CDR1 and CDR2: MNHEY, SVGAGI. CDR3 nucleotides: TGTGCCAGCAGGCAAACAGGGGGCGGGTATGGCTACACCTTC. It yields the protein CASRQTGGGYGYTF.

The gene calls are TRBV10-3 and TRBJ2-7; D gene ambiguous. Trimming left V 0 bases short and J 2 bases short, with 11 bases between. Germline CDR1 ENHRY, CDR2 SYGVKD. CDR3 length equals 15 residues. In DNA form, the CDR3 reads TGTGCCATCAGTGAGTCGGGTGGCAGAACCTACGAGCAGTACTTC. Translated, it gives CAISESGGRTYEQYF.

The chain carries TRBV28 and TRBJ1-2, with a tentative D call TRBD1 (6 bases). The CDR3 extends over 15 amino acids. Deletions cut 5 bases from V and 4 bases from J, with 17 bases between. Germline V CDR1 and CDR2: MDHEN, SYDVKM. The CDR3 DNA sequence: TGTGCCAGCAGTGATCAGGGGAGGGAGGGCTATGGCTACACCTTC. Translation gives CASSDQGREGYGYTF.

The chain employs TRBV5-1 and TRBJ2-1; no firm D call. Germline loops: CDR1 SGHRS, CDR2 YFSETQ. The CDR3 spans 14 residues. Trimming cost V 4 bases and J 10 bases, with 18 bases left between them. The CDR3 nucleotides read TGCGCCAGCAGCCTGGCACGGTCTGCCAGAGAGCAGTTCTTC. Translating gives CASSLARSAREQFF.

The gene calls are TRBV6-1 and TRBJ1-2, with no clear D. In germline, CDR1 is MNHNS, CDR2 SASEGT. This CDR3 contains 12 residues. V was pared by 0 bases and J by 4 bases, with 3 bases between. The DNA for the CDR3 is TGTGCCAGCAGTGAAGCGGCCTATGGCTACACCTTC. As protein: CASSEAAYGYTF.

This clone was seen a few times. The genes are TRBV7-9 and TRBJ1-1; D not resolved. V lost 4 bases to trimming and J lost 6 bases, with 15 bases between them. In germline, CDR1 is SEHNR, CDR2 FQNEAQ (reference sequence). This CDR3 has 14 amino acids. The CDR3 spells CASSSGYSSSEAFF. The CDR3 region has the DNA TGTGCCAGCAGCTCCGGATATAGTTCTTCTGAAGCTTTCTTT.

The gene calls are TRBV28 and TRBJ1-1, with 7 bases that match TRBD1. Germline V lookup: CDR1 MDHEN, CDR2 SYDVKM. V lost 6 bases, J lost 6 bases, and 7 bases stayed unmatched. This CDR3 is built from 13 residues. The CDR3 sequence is CASSAPGTAEAFF. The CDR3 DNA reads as TGTGCCAGCAGCGCTCCCGGGACAGCTGAAGCTTTCTTT.